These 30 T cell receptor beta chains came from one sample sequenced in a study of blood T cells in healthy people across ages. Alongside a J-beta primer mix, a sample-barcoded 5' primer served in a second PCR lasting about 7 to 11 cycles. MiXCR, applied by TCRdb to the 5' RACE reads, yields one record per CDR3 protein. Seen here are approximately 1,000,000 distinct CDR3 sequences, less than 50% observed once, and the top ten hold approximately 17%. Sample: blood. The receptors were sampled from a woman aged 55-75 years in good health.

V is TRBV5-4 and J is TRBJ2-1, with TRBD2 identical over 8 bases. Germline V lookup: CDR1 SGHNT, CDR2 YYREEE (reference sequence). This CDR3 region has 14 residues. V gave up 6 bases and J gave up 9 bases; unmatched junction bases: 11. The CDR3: CASIPAGGLREQFF. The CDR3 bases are TGTGCCAGCATCCCTGCGGGGGGTCTCCGTGAGCAGTTCTTC.

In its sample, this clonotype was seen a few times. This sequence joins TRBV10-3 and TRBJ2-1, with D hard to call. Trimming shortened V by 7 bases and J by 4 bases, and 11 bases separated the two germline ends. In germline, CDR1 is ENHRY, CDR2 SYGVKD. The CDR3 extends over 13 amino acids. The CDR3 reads CAITHEDYNEQFF. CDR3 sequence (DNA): TGTGCCATCACCCACGAAGATTACAATGAGCAGTTCTTC.

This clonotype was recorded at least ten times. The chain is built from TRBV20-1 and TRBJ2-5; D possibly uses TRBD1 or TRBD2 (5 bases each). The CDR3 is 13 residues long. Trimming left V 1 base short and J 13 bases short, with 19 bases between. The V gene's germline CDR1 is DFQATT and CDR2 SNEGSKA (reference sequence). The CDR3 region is CSARVDGAPDRYF. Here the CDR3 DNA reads TGCAGTGCTAGAGTTGACGGGGCCCCCGATCGGTACTTC.

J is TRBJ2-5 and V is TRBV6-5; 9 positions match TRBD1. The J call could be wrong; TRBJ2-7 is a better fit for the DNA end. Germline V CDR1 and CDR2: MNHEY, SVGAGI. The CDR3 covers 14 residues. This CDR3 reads CASSQGQGRYEQYF. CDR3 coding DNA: TGTGCCAGCAGTCAGGGACAGGGTCGGTACGAGCAGTACTTC.

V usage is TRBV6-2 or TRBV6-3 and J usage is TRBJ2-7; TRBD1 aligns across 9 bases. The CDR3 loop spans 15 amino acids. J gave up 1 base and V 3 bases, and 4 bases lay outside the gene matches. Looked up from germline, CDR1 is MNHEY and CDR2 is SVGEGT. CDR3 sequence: CASSYLQGASYEQYF. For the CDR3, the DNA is TGTGCCAGCAGTTATCTACAGGGGGCATCCTACGAGCAGTACTTC.

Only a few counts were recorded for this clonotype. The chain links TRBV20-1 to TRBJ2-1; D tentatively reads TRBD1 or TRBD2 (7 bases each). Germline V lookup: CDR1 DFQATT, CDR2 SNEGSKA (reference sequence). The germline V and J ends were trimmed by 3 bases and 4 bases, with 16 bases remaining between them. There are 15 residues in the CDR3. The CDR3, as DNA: TGCAGTGCTAGGGAGACAGGGCGGGAGTACAATGAGCAGTTCTTC. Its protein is CSARETGREYNEQFF.

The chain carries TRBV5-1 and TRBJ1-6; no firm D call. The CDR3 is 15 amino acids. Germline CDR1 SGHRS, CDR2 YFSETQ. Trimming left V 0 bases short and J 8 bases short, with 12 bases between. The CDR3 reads CASSLEPVRDSPLHF. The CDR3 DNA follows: TGCGCCAGCAGCTTGGAGCCGGTTCGGGATTCACCCCTCCACTTT.

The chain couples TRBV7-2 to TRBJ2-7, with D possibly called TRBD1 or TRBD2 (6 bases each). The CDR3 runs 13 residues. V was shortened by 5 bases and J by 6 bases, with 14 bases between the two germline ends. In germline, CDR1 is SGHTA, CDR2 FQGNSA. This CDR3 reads CASSAVGGGEQYF. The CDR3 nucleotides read TGTGCCAGCAGCGCAGTCGGGGGCGGCGAGCAGTACTTC.

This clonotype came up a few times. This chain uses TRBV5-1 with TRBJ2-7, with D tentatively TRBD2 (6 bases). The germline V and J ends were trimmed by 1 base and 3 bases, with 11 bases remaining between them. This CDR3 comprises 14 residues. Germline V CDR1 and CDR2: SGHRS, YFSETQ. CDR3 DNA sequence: TGCGCCAGCAGCTTGTACGGGAGCGGCTACGAGCAGTACTTC. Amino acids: CASSLYGSGYEQYF.

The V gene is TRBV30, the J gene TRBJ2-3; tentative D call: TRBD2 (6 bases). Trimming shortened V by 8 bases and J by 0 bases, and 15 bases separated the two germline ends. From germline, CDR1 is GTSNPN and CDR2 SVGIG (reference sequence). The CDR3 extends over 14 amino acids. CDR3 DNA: TGTGCCGGGACCGTCGGGACTAGCACAGATACGCAGTATTTT. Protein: CAGTVGTSTDTQYF.

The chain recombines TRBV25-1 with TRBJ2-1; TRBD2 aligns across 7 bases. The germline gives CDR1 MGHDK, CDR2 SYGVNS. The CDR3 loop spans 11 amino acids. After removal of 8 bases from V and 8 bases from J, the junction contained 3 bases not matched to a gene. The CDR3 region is CASGRGDEQFF. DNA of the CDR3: TGTGCCAGCGGGAGGGGAGATGAGCAGTTCTTC.

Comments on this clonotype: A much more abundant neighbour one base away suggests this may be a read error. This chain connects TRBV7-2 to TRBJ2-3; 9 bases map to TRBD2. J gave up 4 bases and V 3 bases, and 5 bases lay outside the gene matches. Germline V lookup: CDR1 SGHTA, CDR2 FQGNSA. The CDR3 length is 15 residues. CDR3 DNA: TGTGCCAGCAGCTTGGATAGCGGGGGATCAGATACGCAGTATTTT. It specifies CASSLDSGGSDTQYF.

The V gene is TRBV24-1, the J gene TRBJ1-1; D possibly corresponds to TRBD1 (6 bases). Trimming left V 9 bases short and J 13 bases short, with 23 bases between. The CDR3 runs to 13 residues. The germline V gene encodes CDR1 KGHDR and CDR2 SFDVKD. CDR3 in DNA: TGTGCCACCTCTCGGGACATCACCAGTATTGGTTTCTTT. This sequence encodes CATSRDITSIGFF.

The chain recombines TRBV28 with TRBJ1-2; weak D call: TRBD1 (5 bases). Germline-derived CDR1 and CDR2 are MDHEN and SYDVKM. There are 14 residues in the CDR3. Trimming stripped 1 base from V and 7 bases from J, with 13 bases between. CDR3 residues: CASSLYQGSPGYTF. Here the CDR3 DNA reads TGTGCCAGCAGTTTATATCAGGGCTCACCTGGCTACACCTTC.

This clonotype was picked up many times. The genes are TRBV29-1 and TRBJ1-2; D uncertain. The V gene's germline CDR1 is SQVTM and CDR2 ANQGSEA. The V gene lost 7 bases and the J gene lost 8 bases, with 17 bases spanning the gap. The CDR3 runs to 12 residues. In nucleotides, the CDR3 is TGCAGCGCCGTTTCCCCATCTCGCGGCTACACCTTC. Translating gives CSAVSPSRGYTF.

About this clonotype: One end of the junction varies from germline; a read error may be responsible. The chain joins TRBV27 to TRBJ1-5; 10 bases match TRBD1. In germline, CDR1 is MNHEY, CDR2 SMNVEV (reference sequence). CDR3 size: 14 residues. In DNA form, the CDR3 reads TGTGCCAGCAGTATGGGACAGGGGTACCAGCCTCAGCATTTT. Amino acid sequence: CASSMGQGYQPQHF.

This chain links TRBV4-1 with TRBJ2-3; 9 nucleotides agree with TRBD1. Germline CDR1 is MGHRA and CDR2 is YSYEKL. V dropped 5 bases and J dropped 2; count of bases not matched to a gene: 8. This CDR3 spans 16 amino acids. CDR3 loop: CASSSPGQGTTDTQYF. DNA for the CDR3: TGCGCCAGCAGCTCCCCGGGACAGGGAACCACAGATACGCAGTATTTT.

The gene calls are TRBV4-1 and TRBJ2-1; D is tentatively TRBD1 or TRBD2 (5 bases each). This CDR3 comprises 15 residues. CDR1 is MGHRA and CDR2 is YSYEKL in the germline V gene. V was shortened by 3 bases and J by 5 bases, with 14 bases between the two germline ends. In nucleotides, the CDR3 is TGCGCCAGCAGCCAGGAGCCCGGGGCAAACAATGAGCAGTTCTTC. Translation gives CASSQEPGANNEQFF.

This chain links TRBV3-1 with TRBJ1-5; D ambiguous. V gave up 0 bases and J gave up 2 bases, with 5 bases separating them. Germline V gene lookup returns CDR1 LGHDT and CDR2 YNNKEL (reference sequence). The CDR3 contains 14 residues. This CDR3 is CASSQEPGNQPQHF. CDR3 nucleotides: TGTGCCAGCAGCCAAGAACCGGGCAATCAGCCCCAGCATTTT.

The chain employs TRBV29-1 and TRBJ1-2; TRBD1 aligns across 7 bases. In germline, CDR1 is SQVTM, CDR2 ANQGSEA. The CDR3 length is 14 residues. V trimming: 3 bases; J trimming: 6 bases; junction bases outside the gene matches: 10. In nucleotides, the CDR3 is TGCAGCGTTGACTTGACAGGGATAACGCATGGCTACACCTTC. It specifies CSVDLTGITHGYTF.

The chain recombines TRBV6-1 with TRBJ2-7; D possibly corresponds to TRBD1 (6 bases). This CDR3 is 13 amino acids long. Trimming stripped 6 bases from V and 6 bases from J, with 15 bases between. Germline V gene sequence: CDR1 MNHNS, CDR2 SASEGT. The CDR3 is CASRTGYPTEQYF. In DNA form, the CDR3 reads TGTGCCAGCAGGACAGGATACCCTACCGAGCAGTACTTC.

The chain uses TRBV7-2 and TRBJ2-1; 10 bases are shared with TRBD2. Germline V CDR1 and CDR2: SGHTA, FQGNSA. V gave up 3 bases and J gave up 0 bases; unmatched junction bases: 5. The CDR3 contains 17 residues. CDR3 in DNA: TGTGCCAGCAGCTTCGGGACTAGCGTATACTCCTACAATGAGCAGTTCTTC. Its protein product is CASSFGTSVYSYNEQFF. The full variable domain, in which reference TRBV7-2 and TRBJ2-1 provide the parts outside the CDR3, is GAGVSQSPSNKVTEKGKDVELRCDPISGHTALYWYRQSLGQGLEFLIYFQGNSAPDKSGLPSDRFSAERTGGSVSTLTIQRTQQEDSAVYLCASSFGTSVYSYNEQFFGPGTRLTVL.

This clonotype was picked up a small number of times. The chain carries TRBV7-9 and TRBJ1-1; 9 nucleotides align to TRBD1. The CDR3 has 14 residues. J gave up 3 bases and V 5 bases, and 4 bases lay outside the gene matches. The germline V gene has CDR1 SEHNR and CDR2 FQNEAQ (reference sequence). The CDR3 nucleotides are TGTGCCAGCAGCCAAGACAGGGGGGACACTGAAGCTTTCTTT. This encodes CASSQDRGDTEAFF.

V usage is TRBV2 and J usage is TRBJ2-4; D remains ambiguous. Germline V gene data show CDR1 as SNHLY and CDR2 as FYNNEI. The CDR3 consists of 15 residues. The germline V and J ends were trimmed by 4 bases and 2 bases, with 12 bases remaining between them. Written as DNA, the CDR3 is TGTGCCAGCAGTGTGGGCAGAACTTCCAAAAACATTCAGTACTTC. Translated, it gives CASSVGRTSKNIQYF.

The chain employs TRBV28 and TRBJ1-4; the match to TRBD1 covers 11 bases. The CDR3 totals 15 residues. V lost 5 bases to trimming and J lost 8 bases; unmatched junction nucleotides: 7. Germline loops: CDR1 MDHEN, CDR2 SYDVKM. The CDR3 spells CASSPPGTGGEKLFF. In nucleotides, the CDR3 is TGTGCCAGCAGTCCCCCCGGGACAGGGGGAGAAAAACTGTTTTTT.

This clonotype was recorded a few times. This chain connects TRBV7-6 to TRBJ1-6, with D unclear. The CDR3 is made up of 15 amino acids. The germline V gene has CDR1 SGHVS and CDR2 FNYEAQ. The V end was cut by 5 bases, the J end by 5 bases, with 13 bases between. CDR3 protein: CASSNGISNNSPLHF. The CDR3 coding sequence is TGTGCCAGCAGCAACGGGATTTCGAATAATTCACCCCTCCACTTT.

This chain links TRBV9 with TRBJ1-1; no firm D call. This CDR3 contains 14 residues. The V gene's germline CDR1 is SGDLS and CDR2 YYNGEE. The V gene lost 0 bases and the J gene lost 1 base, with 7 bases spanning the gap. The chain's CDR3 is CASSVEASNTEAFF. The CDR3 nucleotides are TGTGCCAGCAGCGTAGAAGCGTCGAACACTGAAGCTTTCTTT.

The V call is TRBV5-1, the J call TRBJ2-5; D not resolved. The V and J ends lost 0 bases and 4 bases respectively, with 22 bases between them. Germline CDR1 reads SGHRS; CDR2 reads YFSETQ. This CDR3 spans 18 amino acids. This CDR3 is CASSLGGTSLRPGETQYF. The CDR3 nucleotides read TGCGCCAGCAGCTTGGGGGGAACGTCCCTTAGGCCCGGAGAGACCCAGTACTTC.

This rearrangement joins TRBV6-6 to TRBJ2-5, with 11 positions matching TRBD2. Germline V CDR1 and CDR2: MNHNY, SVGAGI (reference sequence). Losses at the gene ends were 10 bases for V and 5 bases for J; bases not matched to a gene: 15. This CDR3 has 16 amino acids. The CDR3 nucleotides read TGTGCCACCACACAACTAGCGGGAGAGGGTGTGGAGACCCAGTACTTC. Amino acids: CATTQLAGEGVETQYF.

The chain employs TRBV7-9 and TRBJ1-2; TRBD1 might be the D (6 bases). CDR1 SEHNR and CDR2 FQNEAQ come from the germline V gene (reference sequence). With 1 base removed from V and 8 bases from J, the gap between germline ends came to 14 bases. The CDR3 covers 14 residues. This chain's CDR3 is CASSLGQDFEGYTF. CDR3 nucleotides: TGTGCCAGCAGCTTAGGACAGGACTTTGAAGGCTACACCTTC.